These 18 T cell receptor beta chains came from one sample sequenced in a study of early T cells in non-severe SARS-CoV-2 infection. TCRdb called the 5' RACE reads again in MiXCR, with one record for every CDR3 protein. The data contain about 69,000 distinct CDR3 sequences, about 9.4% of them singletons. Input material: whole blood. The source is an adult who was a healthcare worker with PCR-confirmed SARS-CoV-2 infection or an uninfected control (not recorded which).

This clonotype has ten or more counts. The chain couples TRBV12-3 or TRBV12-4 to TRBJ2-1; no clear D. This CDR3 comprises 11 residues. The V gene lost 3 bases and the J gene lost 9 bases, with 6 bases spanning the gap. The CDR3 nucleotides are TGTGCCAGCAGTTTTGTGTCTGAGCAGTTCTTC. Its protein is CASSFVSEQFF.

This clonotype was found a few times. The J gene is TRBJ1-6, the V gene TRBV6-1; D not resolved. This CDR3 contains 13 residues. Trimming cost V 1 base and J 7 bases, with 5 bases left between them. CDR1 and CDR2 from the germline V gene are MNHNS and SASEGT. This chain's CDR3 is CASSEEGNSPLHF. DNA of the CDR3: TGTGCCAGCAGTGAAGAAGGAAATTCACCCCTCCACTTT.

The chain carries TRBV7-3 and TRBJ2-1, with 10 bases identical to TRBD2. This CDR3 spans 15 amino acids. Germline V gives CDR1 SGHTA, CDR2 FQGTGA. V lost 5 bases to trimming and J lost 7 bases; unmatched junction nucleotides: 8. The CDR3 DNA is TGTGCCAGCAGCCTGGGACTAGCGATACTTAATGAGCAGTTCTTC. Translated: CASSLGLAILNEQFF.

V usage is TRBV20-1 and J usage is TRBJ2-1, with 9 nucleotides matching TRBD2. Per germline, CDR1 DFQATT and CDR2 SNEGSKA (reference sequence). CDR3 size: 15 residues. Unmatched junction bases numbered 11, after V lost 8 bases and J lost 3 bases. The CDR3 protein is CSTLLAGAIYNEQFF. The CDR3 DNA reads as TGCAGTACTCTATTAGCGGGGGCTATCTACAATGAGCAGTTCTTC.

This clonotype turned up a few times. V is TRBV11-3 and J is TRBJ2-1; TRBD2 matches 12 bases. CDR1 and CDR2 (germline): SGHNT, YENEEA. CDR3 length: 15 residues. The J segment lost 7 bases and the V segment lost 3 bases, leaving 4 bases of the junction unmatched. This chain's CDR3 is CASSFLAGGLNEQFF. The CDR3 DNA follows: TGTGCCAGCAGCTTCCTAGCGGGGGGGCTTAATGAGCAGTTCTTC. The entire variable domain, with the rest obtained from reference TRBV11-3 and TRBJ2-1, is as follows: EAGVVQSPRYKIIEKKQPVAFWCNPISGHNTLYWYLQNLGQGPELLIRYENEEAVDDSQLPKDRFSAERLKGVDSTLKIQPAELGDSAVYLCASSFLAGGLNEQFFGPGTRLTVL.

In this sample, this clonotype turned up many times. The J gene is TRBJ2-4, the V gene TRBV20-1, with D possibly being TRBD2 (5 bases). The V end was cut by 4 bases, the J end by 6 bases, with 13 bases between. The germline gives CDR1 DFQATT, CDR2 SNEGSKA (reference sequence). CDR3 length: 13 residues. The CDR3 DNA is TGCAGTGCTAACTTTAGAGGGAGAAACATTCAGTACTTC. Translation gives CSANFRGRNIQYF.

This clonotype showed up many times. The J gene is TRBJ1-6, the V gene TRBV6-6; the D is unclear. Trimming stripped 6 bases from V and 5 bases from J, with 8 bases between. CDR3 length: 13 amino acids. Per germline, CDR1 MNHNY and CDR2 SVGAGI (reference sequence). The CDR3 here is CASRRNNNSPLHF. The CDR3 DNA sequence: TGTGCCAGCAGGCGGAACAATAATTCACCCCTCCACTTT.

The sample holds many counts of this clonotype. CDR3 nucleotide sequence: TGCAGCGGAAAAACACAAGAGACCCAGTACTTC. Its protein product is CSGKTQETQYF. The chain combines TRBV29-1 with TRBJ2-5, with D unclear. This CDR3 is 11 amino acids long. Germline V gene lookup returns CDR1 SQVTM and CDR2 ANQGSEA. V lost 7 bases and J 2 bases, leaving 8 bases between the germline ends.

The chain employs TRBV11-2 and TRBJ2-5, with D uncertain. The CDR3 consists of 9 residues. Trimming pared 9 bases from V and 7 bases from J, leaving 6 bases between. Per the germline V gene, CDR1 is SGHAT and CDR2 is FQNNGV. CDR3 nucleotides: TGTGCCAGTGGAAGGACCCAGTACTTC. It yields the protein CASGRTQYF.

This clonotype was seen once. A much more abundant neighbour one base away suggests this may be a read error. The CDR3 spells CVSSTSGSLGYEQYF. The CDR3 DNA sequence: TGCGTCAGCAGCACTAGCGGGAGTCTCGGCTACGAGCAGTACTTC. V and J are TRBV4-1 and TRBJ2-7, with 11 bases aligning to TRBD2. The CDR3 contains 15 residues. Germline values: CDR1 MGHRA, CDR2 YSYEKL.

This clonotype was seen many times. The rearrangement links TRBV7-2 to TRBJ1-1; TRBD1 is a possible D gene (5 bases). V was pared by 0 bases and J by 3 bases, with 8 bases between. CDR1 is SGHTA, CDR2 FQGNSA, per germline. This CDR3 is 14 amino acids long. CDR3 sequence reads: CASSLARVHTEAFF. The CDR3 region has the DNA TGTGCCAGCAGCTTAGCCAGGGTCCACACTGAAGCTTTCTTT.

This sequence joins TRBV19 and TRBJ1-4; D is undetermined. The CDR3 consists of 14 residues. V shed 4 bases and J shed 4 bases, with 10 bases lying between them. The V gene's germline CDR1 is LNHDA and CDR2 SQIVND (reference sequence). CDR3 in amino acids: CASSRIQDNEKLFF. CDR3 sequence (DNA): TGTGCCAGTAGTAGGATTCAGGATAATGAAAAACTGTTTTTT.

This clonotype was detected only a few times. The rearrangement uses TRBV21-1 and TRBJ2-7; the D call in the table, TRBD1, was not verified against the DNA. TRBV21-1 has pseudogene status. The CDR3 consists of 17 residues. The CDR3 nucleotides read TGTGCCAGCAGCACGGACAGGAGGAATTATCCCAAACGCGAGCAGTACTTC. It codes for CASSTDRRNYPKREQYF.

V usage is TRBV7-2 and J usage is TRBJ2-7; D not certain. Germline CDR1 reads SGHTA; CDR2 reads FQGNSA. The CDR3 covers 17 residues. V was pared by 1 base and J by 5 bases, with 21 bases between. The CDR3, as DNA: TGTGCCAGCAGCTTAGGGGCTTTTACCCTGGAGTCCCACGAGCAGTACTTC. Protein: CASSLGAFTLESHEQYF.

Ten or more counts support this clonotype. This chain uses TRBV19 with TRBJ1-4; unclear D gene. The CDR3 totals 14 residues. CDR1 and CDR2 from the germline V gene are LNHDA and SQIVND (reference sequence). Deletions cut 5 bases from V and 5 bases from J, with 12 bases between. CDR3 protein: CASSDWYLNEKLFF. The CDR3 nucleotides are TGTGCCAGTAGTGACTGGTACTTAAATGAAAAACTGTTTTTT.

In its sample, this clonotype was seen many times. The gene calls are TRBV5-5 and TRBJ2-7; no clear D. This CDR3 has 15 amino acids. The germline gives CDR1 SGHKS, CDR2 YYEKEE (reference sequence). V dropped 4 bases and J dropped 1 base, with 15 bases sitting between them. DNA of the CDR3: TGTGCCAGCAGCCCGGTTTCGGAAGGTTCCTACGAGCAGTACTTC. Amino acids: CASSPVSEGSYEQYF. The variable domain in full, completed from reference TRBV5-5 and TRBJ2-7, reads DAGVTQSPTHLIKTRGQQVTLRCSPISGHKSVSWYQQVLGQGPQFIFQYYEKEERGRGNFPDRFSARQFPNYSSELNVNALLLGDSALYLCASSPVSEGSYEQYFGPGTRLTVT.

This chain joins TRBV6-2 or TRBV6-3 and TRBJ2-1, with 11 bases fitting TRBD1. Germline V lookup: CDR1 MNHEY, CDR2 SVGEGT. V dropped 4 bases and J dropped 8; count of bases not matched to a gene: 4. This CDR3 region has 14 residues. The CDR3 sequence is CASSSGQGGDEQFF. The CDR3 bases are TGTGCCAGCAGTTCGGGACAGGGGGGGGATGAGCAGTTCTTC.

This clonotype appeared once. The CDR3 is CASSQEHGLLTDTQYF. The CDR3 coding sequence is TGCGCCAGCAGCCAAGAACATGGACTACTCACAGATACGCAGTATTTT. V usage is TRBV4-1 and J usage is TRBJ2-3; D may be TRBD2 (6 bases). The CDR3 spans 16 residues. Trimming stripped 0 bases from V and 2 bases from J, with 12 bases between. Germline V gene sequence: CDR1 MGHRA, CDR2 YSYEKL.